Below, 28 T cell receptor beta chains from the same sample are listed, as sequenced in a study of metastatic and nonmetastatic thyroid tumors. Thyroid surgery was preceded by no treatment in any patient. Using MiXCR, TCRdb re-called clones from the PCR reads. This table holds 20,000 to 25,000 clones, roughly 15% found once. The specimen sequenced was tumor tissue. These receptors all stem from a female donor with papillary thyroid cancer or a benign thyroid nodule (not recorded which). Some clones in this sample may be carry-over from other donors' samples.

This clone was found many times. The chain combines TRBV28 with TRBJ1-1; weak D call: TRBD1 (6 bases). Trimming stripped 5 bases from V and 2 bases from J, with 12 bases between. Germline V gives CDR1 MDHEN, CDR2 SYDVKM. CDR3 size: 14 residues. CDR3 residues: CASSPWGANTEAFF. CDR3 nucleotide sequence: TGTGCCAGCAGTCCATGGGGGGCAAACACTGAAGCTTTCTTT.

This clone was counted at least ten times. Other DNA sequences within the sample encode an identical CDR3. This sequence joins TRBV20-1 and TRBJ1-5, with unresolved D. The CDR3 totals 13 residues. V was pared by 5 bases and J by 2 bases, with 10 bases between. Looked up from germline, CDR1 is DFQATT and CDR2 is SNEGSKA (reference sequence). The CDR3 bases are TGCAGTGCTCCAGACGGGGGCAATCAGCCCCAGCATTTT. It yields the protein CSAPDGGNQPQHF.

This clone was observed at least ten times. V usage is TRBV5-1 and J usage is TRBJ2-5, with 7 bases identical to TRBD1. Germline CDR1 reads SGHRS; CDR2 reads YFSETQ. Germline trimming cut 4 bases from V and 5 bases from J; bases unmatched to any gene: 11. This CDR3 spans 15 amino acids. Written as DNA, the CDR3 is TGCGCCAGCAGCCCAGGACAGGTTCGAATGGAGACCCAGTACTTC. As protein: CASSPGQVRMETQYF.

The table lists this clone with many counts. CDR3: CASSQGRPAANEQFF. As DNA, the CDR3 is TGTGCCAGCAGCCAAGGACGACCAGCGGCCAATGAGCAGTTCTTC. The rearrangement joins TRBV3-1 to TRBJ2-1, with D possibly being TRBD2 (5 bases). V lost 1 base and J 6 bases, leaving 13 bases between the germline ends. The CDR3 covers 15 residues. From germline, CDR1 is LGHDT and CDR2 YNNKEL (reference sequence).

The genes are TRBV5-1 and TRBJ2-1, with 9 nucleotides matching TRBD1. The V segment lost 0 bases and the J segment 7 bases; nucleotides outside the gene matches: 8. Germline assignment: CDR1 SGHRS and CDR2 YFSETQ. This CDR3 spans 16 amino acids. The CDR3 loop is CASSLEQGARSNEQFF. As DNA, the CDR3 is TGCGCCAGCAGCTTGGAACAGGGGGCTAGGTCGAATGAGCAGTTCTTC.

This clone was seen repeatedly, ten times or more. The V and J genes are TRBV4-2 and TRBJ2-7; D is ambiguous. Germline V gene lookup returns CDR1 LGHNA and CDR2 YNFKEQ. The CDR3 length is 15 residues. Deletions cut 0 bases from V and 2 bases from J, with 11 bases between. The CDR3 loop reads CASSQDSTTAYEQYF. CDR3 nucleotides: TGTGCCAGCAGCCAAGATTCCACAACCGCCTACGAGCAGTACTTC.

This clone rates as medium-sized. The gene calls are TRBV3-1 and TRBJ2-7; 10 bases line up with TRBD1. Trimming at V came to 5 bases and at J to 3 bases, leaving 7 bases not matched to a gene. There are 15 residues in the CDR3. CDR1 is LGHDT, CDR2 YNNKEL, per germline (reference sequence). The CDR3 coding sequence is TGTGCCAGCAGCTCCGGGACAGGGGCCAACTACGAGCAGTACTTC. It encodes CASSSGTGANYEQYF.

This clone was seen ten or more times. The rearrangement joins TRBV6-1 to TRBJ2-3; D is possibly TRBD2 (7 bases). This CDR3 has 15 residues. Germline V gives CDR1 MNHNS, CDR2 SASEGT. V was cut by 3 bases and J by 3 bases, with 13 bases left in between. CDR3: CASSEGAGETDTQYF. The DNA of the CDR3 is TGTGCCAGCAGTGAGGGGGCGGGAGAAACAGATACGCAGTATTTT.

This clone was detected many times. V is TRBV12-3 or TRBV12-4 and J is TRBJ2-2; a weak D match, TRBD2 (5 bases). Between the trimmed V and J ends, which lost 3 bases and 3 bases, there was a span of 11 bases. The CDR3 consists of 15 residues. This CDR3 is CASSFRGGDTGELFF. The CDR3 DNA sequence: TGTGCCAGCAGTTTTCGGGGTGGGGACACCGGGGAGCTGTTTTTT.

In this sample, this clone turned up many times. CDR3 region: CASSFGGGYGYTF. In DNA form, the CDR3 reads TGCGCCAGCAGCTTCGGAGGGGGCTATGGCTACACCTTC. The J gene is TRBJ1-2, the V gene TRBV5-1; the D gene is possibly TRBD1 (6 bases). The CDR3 runs to 13 residues. Germline V gene lookup returns CDR1 SGHRS and CDR2 YFSETQ. The ends were cut back, 2 bases at V and 4 bases at J, with 9 bases in the middle.

A few counts support this clone. This rearrangement joins TRBV24-1 to TRBJ1-5; D is undetermined. Germline CDR1 reads KGHDR; CDR2 reads SFDVKD. CDR3 length: 12 amino acids. Trimming left V 8 bases short and J 6 bases short, with 10 bases between. CDR3: CATKAEGQPQHF. The CDR3 bases are TGTGCCACCAAGGCGGAGGGTCAGCCCCAGCATTTT.

This clone was observed at least ten times. The chain employs TRBV12-3 or TRBV12-4 and TRBJ2-5, with D perhaps matching TRBD1 or TRBD2 (6 bases each). V lost 8 bases to trimming and J lost 9 bases, with 13 bases between them. This CDR3 comprises 11 residues. The CDR3 DNA reads as TGTGCCAGCGGGTCCCGGGGGCCCCAGTACTTC. Protein product: CASGSRGPQYF.

This clone appeared many times. V gene TRBV12-3 or TRBV12-4 combines with J gene TRBJ2-3, with 11 bases lining up with TRBD1. The CDR3 length is 15 residues. After removal of 5 bases from V and 4 bases from J, the junction contained 5 bases not matched to a gene. As DNA, the CDR3 is TGTGCCAGCAGTCCGAGGACAGGGGGCGCAGATACGCAGTATTTT. Amino acid sequence: CASSPRTGGADTQYF.

About this clone: This could be a read error, since a much larger clone is one nucleotide away. The genes are TRBV5-4 and TRBJ1-4; no firm D call. Germline loops: CDR1 SGHNT, CDR2 YYREEE (reference sequence). The CDR3 length is 13 residues. CDR3 protein: CVASRDLNEKLFF. For the CDR3, the DNA is TGTGTCGCCTCGCGGGATCTTAATGAAAAACTGTTTTTT.

The sample holds many counts of this clone. V and J are TRBV19 and TRBJ2-7, with 11 nucleotides matching TRBD1. Germline V gives CDR1 LNHDA, CDR2 SQIVND (reference sequence). The V segment lost 4 bases and the J segment 2 bases; nucleotides outside the gene matches: 4. CDR3 length: 15 amino acids. This chain's CDR3 is CASSRGGQGAYEQYF. CDR3 nucleotide sequence: TGTGCCAGTAGTAGGGGGGGACAGGGGGCCTACGAGCAGTACTTC.

This clone came up many times. V is TRBV7-2 and J is TRBJ2-5; D remains ambiguous. This CDR3 is 14 amino acids long. V was pared by 3 bases and J by 3 bases, with 11 bases between. The germline V gene has CDR1 SGHTA and CDR2 FQGNSA. CDR3 region: CASSFQRAKETQYF. The CDR3, as DNA: TGTGCCAGCAGCTTCCAGCGCGCGAAAGAGACCCAGTACTTC. The full variable domain, rest sourced from reference TRBV7-2 and TRBJ2-5, is GAGVSQSPSNKVTEKGKDVELRCDPISGHTALYWYRQSLGQGLEFLIYFQGNSAPDKSGLPSDRFSAERTGGSVSTLTIQRTQQEDSAVYLCASSFQRAKETQYFGPGTRLLVL.

In its sample, this clone was seen many times. The chain carries TRBV18 and TRBJ2-1, with TRBD2 matching over 11 bases. The length of the CDR3 is 15 residues. Trimming cost V 6 bases and J 4 bases; bases outside gene matches: 5. Per the germline V gene, CDR1 is KGHSH and CDR2 is LQKENI. CDR3 residues: CASSPTSGSYNEQFF. The CDR3 DNA reads TGTGCCAGCTCGCCCACTAGCGGGAGTTACAATGAGCAGTTCTTC.

This clone was recorded a few times. The gene calls are TRBV6-2 or TRBV6-3 and TRBJ1-2; D is uncertain. With 0 bases removed from V and 2 bases from J, the gap between germline ends came to 10 bases. The CDR3 loop spans 15 amino acids. Germline V gene data show CDR1 as MNHEY and CDR2 as SVGEGT. The CDR3 nucleotides read TGTGCCAGCAGTTACTCGTGGTCCGGGAACTATGGCTACACCTTC. Its protein is CASSYSWSGNYGYTF.

This clone has at least ten counts. The chain uses TRBV12-3 or TRBV12-4 and TRBJ1-4, with 11 bases that match TRBD1. The V segment lost 6 bases and the J segment 4 bases; nucleotides outside the gene matches: 13. The CDR3 length is 18 residues. The CDR3 loop is CASRPGDRGNIGNEKLFF. CDR3 DNA: TGTGCCAGCAGACCCGGGGACAGGGGGAATATAGGTAATGAAAAACTGTTTTTT.

The chain couples TRBV5-1 to TRBJ2-1; a weak D match, TRBD1 (6 bases). The CDR3 runs to 14 residues. From germline, CDR1 is SGHRS and CDR2 YFSETQ. V lost 9 bases and J 3 bases, leaving 16 bases between the germline ends. CDR3 amino acids: CAISEGGGYNEQFF. The CDR3 coding sequence is TGCGCCATCAGTGAAGGGGGTGGCTACAATGAGCAGTTCTTC.

This clone has at least ten counts. The V and J genes are TRBV2 and TRBJ1-5; no clear D. Germline V gene lookup returns CDR1 SNHLY and CDR2 FYNNEI. This CDR3 is 13 amino acids long. V was pared by 3 bases and J by 5 bases, with 8 bases between. CDR3 nucleotides: TGTGCCAGCAGTGAGGAGGGAGATCAGCCCCAGCATTTT. It codes for CASSEEGDQPQHF.

The gene calls are TRBV28 and TRBJ2-7; 8 positions match TRBD2. The V gene's germline CDR1 is MDHEN and CDR2 SYDVKM. The CDR3 has 17 amino acids. J gave up 7 bases and V 6 bases, and 20 bases lay outside the gene matches. In DNA, the CDR3 is TGTGCCAGCAGCTGGTGCCGAACTAGCGGTAGGGCGGAAGAGCAGTACTTC. Protein product: CASSWCRTSGRAEEQYF.

This clone came up a few times. The genes are TRBV6-2 or TRBV6-3 and TRBJ2-1; D remains ambiguous. The CDR3 covers 18 residues. The germline V gene encodes CDR1 MNHEY and CDR2 SVGEGT. V gave up 0 bases and J gave up 0 bases, with 15 bases separating them. CDR3 DNA: TGTGCCAGCAGTTACTCGGGTGGCACCGTAAGCTCCTACAATGAGCAGTTCTTC. This encodes CASSYSGGTVSSYNEQFF.

This clone was seen at least ten times. The gene calls are TRBV12-5 and TRBJ2-1; D is possibly TRBD1 (5 bases). Looked up from germline, CDR1 is LGHNT and CDR2 is FRNRAP. The ends were cut back, 4 bases at V and 5 bases at J, with 9 bases in the middle. This CDR3 has 13 residues. This chain's CDR3 is CASGSDRDNEQFF. The CDR3 nucleotides read TGTGCTAGTGGTTCTGACAGAGACAATGAGCAGTTCTTC.

This clone was seen repeatedly, ten times or more. The J gene is TRBJ1-1, the V gene TRBV11-2; a possible D gene is TRBD1 (5 bases). The CDR3 contains 17 residues. V dropped 5 bases and J dropped 1 base, with 20 bases sitting between them. Germline CDR1 and CDR2: SGHAT and FQNNGV. CDR3 loop: CASSPPPGAVQNTEAFF. CDR3 nucleotides: TGTGCCAGCAGCCCCCCCCCCGGGGCAGTGCAGAACACTGAAGCTTTCTTT.

This clone was recorded many times. A much larger clone is a single base away; this may be a read error. The same CDR3 also results from other DNA sequences found in this sample. The chain links TRBV18 to TRBJ2-1; TRBD1 matches at 8 bases. Trimming cost V 3 bases and J 10 bases; bases outside gene matches: 11. Germline CDR1 reads KGHSH; CDR2 reads LQKENI. The CDR3 consists of 15 residues. This CDR3 reads CASSPVTGVGNEQFF. The CDR3 DNA follows: TGTGCCAGCTCACCGGTGACAGGGGTGGGGAACGAGCAGTTCTTC.

A word on this clone: This clone may be a read error of a much larger clone one base away. The V and J genes are TRBV20-1 and TRBJ1-1, with D unresolved. Germline CDR1 is DFQATT and CDR2 is SNEGSKA (reference sequence). Trimming left V 8 bases short and J 4 bases short, with 11 bases between. The CDR3 sequence is 11 residues long. CDR3: CSTPLGTEAFF. In DNA form, the CDR3 reads TGCAGTACCCCCTTGGGCACTGAAGCTTTCTTT.

This clone has a handful of counts. CDR3 amino acids: CASSESGREYDEQFF. CDR3 bases: TGCGCCAGCAGTGAGTCGGGTCGGGAGTACGATGAGCAGTTCTTC. This chain uses TRBV10-1 with TRBJ2-1, with a possible D match to TRBD2 (6 bases). This CDR3 contains 15 residues. Trimming stripped 0 bases from V and 8 bases from J, with 14 bases between. Per germline, CDR1 WNHNN and CDR2 SYGVQD (reference sequence).